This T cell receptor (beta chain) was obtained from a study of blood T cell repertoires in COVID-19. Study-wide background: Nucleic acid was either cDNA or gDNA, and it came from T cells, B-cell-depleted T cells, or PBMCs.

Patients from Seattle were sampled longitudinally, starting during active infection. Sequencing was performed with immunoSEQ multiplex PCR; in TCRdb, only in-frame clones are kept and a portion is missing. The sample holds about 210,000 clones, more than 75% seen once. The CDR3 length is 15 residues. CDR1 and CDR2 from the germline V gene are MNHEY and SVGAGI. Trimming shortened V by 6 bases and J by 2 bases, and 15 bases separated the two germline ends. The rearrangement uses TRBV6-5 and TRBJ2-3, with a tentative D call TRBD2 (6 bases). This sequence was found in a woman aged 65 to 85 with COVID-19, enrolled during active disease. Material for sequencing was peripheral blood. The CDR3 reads CASRGGAGITDTQYF. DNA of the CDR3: TGTGCCAGCAGGGGCGGGGCGGGGATCACAGATACGCAGTATTTT.